These 4 T cell receptor beta chains originate from one sample sequenced in a study of blood T cell repertoires in COVID-19. Measured with immunoSEQ multiplex PCR; TCRdb has only the in-frame clones, and not every one. The table records fewer than 70,000 clones, approximately 85% of them present only once. Sequenced material: peripheral blood. These receptors all come from a man at least 80 years old with acute or convalescent COVID-19.

The rearrangement uses TRBV5-6 and TRBJ1-5; D is ambiguous. The germline V gene encodes CDR1 SGHDT and CDR2 YYEEEE. CDR3 length: 14 amino acids. V lost 4 bases and J 0 bases, leaving 8 bases between the germline ends. The CDR3 DNA reads as TGTGCCAGCAGCACCACAAGTAGCAATCAGCCCCAGCATTTT. Translation gives CASSTTSSNQPQHF.

This clone was observed a few times. V is TRBV7-2 and J is TRBJ1-6, with 7 nucleotides matching TRBD1. Trimming took 6 bases from V and 5 from J; bases not matched to a gene: 10. Germline CDR1 reads SGHTA; CDR2 reads FQGNSA. This CDR3 comprises 16 residues. The CDR3 sequence is CASSFAGTDNNSPLHF. The CDR3 bases are TGTGCCAGCAGTTTTGCCGGGACAGACAATAATTCACCCCTCCACTTT.

J is TRBJ2-7 and V is TRBV10-2, with 10 bases matching TRBD1. Germline lookup yields CDR1 WSHSY and CDR2 SAAADI. The CDR3 consists of 15 residues. With 6 bases clipped from V and 0 bases from J, the junction kept 5 bases outside the gene matches. CDR3 region: CASRADRGSSYEQYF. The CDR3 region has the DNA TGCGCCAGCAGGGCGGACAGGGGGAGCTCCTACGAGCAGTACTTC.

The chain is built from TRBV11-2 and TRBJ2-4, with 9 bases matching TRBD1. The CDR3 is made up of 11 amino acids. J lost 10 bases, V lost 10 bases, and 5 bases had no gene match. The V gene's germline CDR1 is SGHAT and CDR2 FQNNGV. The CDR3 region is CATGTGRIQYF. DNA of the CDR3: TGTGCCACAGGGACAGGGCGTATTCAGTACTTC.